Listed below are T cell receptor beta chains from one sample, sequenced in a study of T cells in Graves' hyperthyroidism and ophthalmopathy. TCRdb passed the multiplex PCR reads through MiXCR, listing each CDR3 protein once. The table lists around 400,000 distinct CDR3 sequences, approximately 15% of them singletons. The specimen was blood. The source is a woman between 18 and 29 years old with Graves' hyperthyroidism that later progressed to Graves' ophthalmopathy. The conserved cysteine and the conserved F or W are not part of the CDR3 here. A D gene is named only where the DNA matches it firmly.

CDR3 protein	D gene	J gene	CDR3 length	V gene
ASKIGGGDPYGYT	TRBD1	TRBJ1-2	13	TRBV19
ASSLRVALAKNIQY	.	TRBJ2-4	14	TRBV5-8
ASSPTDSYGNTIY	.	TRBJ1-3	13	TRBV5-1
ASSPVRRGETQY	.	TRBJ2-5	12	TRBV18
ASRPSSGSLIQY	TRBD2	TRBJ2-4	12	TRBV7-2
ASSEDVGIGTQY	.	TRBJ2-5	12	TRBV6-1
AWRGLSYEQY	.	TRBJ2-7	10	TRBV30
ASSLKAGIAYEQY	.	TRBJ2-7	13	TRBV12-3/TRBV12-4
ASSWGGQGTYEQY	TRBD1	TRBJ2-7	13	TRBV12-3/TRBV12-4
ASSPGSHQPQH	.	TRBJ1-5	11	TRBV6-1
ASGLVQAGGPVMQY	TRBD2	TRBJ2-3	14	TRBV12-5
SASRYLSETQY	.	TRBJ2-5	11	TRBV20-1
ASSQSGGAYQETQY	.	TRBJ2-5	14	TRBV4-1
ASRGSWRGVNTEAF	.	TRBJ1-1	14	TRBV19
ASSFGGNTGELF	.	TRBJ2-2	12	TRBV12-3/TRBV12-4
ASSSGQLPFSYEQY	.	TRBJ2-7	14	TRBV7-2
ASRRGTGTYGYT	TRBD1	TRBJ1-2	12	TRBV6-1
ASSFVGGRTPYEQY	TRBD2	TRBJ2-7	14	TRBV12-3/TRBV12-4
SARDGWRGDTDTQY	.	TRBJ2-3	14	TRBV20-1
AISREGGGNTIY	.	TRBJ1-3	12	TRBV10-3
ASSGDRGRGNPYEQY	TRBD1	TRBJ2-7	15	TRBV6-1
ATSSKAEGGYEQY	.	TRBJ2-7	13	TRBV15
SARVGAGETQY	.	TRBJ2-5	11	TRBV20-1
ASSYEARYSNQPQH	.	TRBJ1-5	14	TRBV6-2/TRBV6-3
ASSLGTGGAELF	TRBD1	TRBJ2-2	12	TRBV13
ATSDCRAGLNTEAF	.	TRBJ1-1	14	TRBV24-1
ASSFPPLAGGTPFSYNEQF	TRBD2	TRBJ2-1	19	TRBV28
ASSFSSGNTIY	.	TRBJ1-3	11	TRBV6-2/TRBV6-3
ASSVRGPNYGYT	.	TRBJ1-2	12	TRBV6-1
ASSLGLAGDTQY	TRBD2	TRBJ2-3	12	TRBV28
SALHRGKGIYEQY	TRBD1	TRBJ2-7	13	TRBV20-1
ASSPGGGRTDTQY	.	TRBJ2-3	13	TRBV19
ASSFGTPQMNTEAF	.	TRBJ1-1	14	TRBV27
ASSLSAEDTQY	.	TRBJ2-3	11	TRBV11-3
ASSYSTGPNTGELF	.	TRBJ2-2	14	TRBV6-6
ASSPPHPAGEKLF	.	TRBJ1-4	13	TRBV7-9
ASSAPGQDGYEQY	TRBD1	TRBJ2-7	13	TRBV6-2/TRBV6-3
ATSGQGTHEQY	TRBD1	TRBJ2-7	11	TRBV6-1
ASSFGTFDFYGYT	.	TRBJ1-2	13	TRBV12-3/TRBV12-4
ASSVAGTSGRNEQF	TRBD2	TRBJ2-1	14	TRBV9
SVEVRGGGYT	.	TRBJ1-2	10	TRBV29-1
ASSQDRGGTDTQY	.	TRBJ2-3	13	TRBV3-1
ASSGIGQLSPD	.	TRBJ2-5	11	TRBV7-2
ASSSTRASNEQF	.	TRBJ2-1	12	TRBV27
ASSFQGTAQETQY	TRBD1	TRBJ2-5	13	TRBV7-2
ASSESRQVSYEQY	.	TRBJ2-7	13	TRBV2
ASSTPTSGRVGDTQY	TRBD2	TRBJ2-3	15	TRBV7-2
ASRLPTGSNQPQH	.	TRBJ1-5	13	TRBV28
ASSYVATNTQY	.	TRBJ2-3	11	TRBV6-5
ASSENRGERGGYT	.	TRBJ1-2	13	TRBV6-1
ASSLGGKSLYEQY	.	TRBJ2-7	13	TRBV28
ASSVGEEQY	.	TRBJ2-7	9	TRBV7-9
ASSPGAGTYNEQF	.	TRBJ2-1	13	TRBV5-1
ASSSGQGAWTQY	TRBD1	TRBJ2-5	12	TRBV11-2
ASIGLAGVFSYEQY	TRBD2	TRBJ2-7	14	TRBV25-1